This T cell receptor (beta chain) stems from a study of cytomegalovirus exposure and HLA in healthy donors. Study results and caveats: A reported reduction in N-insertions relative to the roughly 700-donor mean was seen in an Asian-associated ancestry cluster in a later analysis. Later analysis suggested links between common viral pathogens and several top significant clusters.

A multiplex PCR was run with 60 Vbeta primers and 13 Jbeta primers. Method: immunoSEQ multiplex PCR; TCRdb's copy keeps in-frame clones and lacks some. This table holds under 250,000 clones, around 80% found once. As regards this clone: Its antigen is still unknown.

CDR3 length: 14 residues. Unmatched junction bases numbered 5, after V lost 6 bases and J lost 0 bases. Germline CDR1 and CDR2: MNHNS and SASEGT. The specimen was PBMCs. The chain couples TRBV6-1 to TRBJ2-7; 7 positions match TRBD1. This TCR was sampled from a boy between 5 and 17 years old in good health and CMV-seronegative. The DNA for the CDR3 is TGTGCCAGCAGGATCCGGGACAGCTCCTACGAGCAGTACTTC. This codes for CASRIRDSSYEQYF.